What follows are 10 T cell receptor beta chains derived from one specimen sequenced in a study of T cells in Graves' hyperthyroidism and ophthalmopathy. Amplification targeted TCR beta CDR3 regions from RNA transcripts. First-round RT-PCR targeting the TCR CDR3 was performed with the HTBI primer set. TCRdb called the multiplex PCR reads again in MiXCR, with one record for every CDR3 protein. The sample includes about 400,000 distinct CDR3 sequences, approximately 14% of them seen just once. Sequenced input: blood. The source is a woman in her 30s with Graves' ophthalmopathy.

This clonotype was detected ten times or more. The chain carries TRBV12-3 or TRBV12-4 and TRBJ2-7, with D possibly being TRBD1 (5 bases). This CDR3 region has 14 residues. Trimming cost V 6 bases and J 0 bases, with 12 bases left between them. The chain's CDR3 is CASSPGYSSYEQYF. The CDR3 bases are TGTGCCAGCAGCCCAGGGTATAGCTCCTACGAGCAGTACTTC.

Of note for this clonotype: A read error is possible here, since a much larger clone lies one base away. The gene calls are TRBV29-1 and TRBJ1-1; 7 bases fit TRBD1. Germline CDR1 SQVTM, CDR2 ANQGSEA. CDR3 length: 13 amino acids. The CDR3 bases are TGCAGCGTCAAAAAGGGACAGAACGCTGAAGCTTTCTTT. Translated, it gives CSVKKGQNAEAFF.

This chain uses TRBV30 with TRBJ1-1; tentative D call: TRBD1 (6 bases). This CDR3 is 14 amino acids long. Between the trimmed V and J ends, which lost 3 bases and 4 bases, there was a span of 15 bases. Germline-derived CDR1 and CDR2 are GTSNPN and SVGIG (reference sequence). The CDR3 DNA reads as TGTGCCTGGAGGACCGGGGGCGTACGCACTGAAGCTTTCTTT. Translation: CAWRTGGVRTEAFF. Using reference TRBV30 and TRBJ1-1 for the parts outside the CDR3, the full variable domain is SQTIHQWPATLVQPVGSPLSLECTVEGTSNPNLYWYRQAAGRGLQLLFYSVGIGQISSEVPQNLSASRPQDRQFILSSKKLLLSDSGFYLCAWRTGGVRTEAFFGQGTRLTVV.

This clonotype was seen at least ten times. The chain carries TRBV2 and TRBJ2-1, with 7 bases lining up with TRBD2. Per germline, CDR1 SNHLY and CDR2 FYNNEI. The CDR3 extends over 16 amino acids. V shed 0 bases and J 0 bases; nucleotides not matched to a gene: 2. The CDR3 reads CASSEAGGTSYNEQFF. The CDR3 bases are TGTGCCAGCAGTGAAGCGGGGGGGACCTCCTACAATGAGCAGTTCTTC.

The chain combines TRBV29-1 with TRBJ1-1; D is ambiguous. Per the germline V gene, CDR1 is SQVTM and CDR2 is ANQGSEA. V lost 0 bases, J lost 10 bases, and 9 bases lay in between. CDR3 length equals 11 residues. Here the CDR3 reads CSVEDSFGAFF. DNA of the CDR3: TGCAGCGTTGAAGATTCATTCGGAGCTTTCTTT.

This clonotype has a count of ten or more. The chain has TRBV28 and TRBJ1-2, with D unresolved. V lost 10 bases and J 2 bases, leaving 14 bases between the germline ends. The CDR3 extends over 13 amino acids. CDR1 and CDR2 from the germline V gene are MDHEN and SYDVKM. The CDR3 sequence is CATGETANYGYTF. The CDR3 coding sequence is TGTGCCACGGGTGAGACCGCGAACTATGGCTACACCTTC.

As regards this clonotype: An end of the junction does not agree with germline; a read error may underlie this. The chain combines TRBV20-1 with TRBJ2-7, with unresolved D. Germline assignment: CDR1 DFQATT and CDR2 SNEGSKA (reference sequence). There are 12 residues in the CDR3. CDR3 protein: CSARVLSYEQYF. As DNA, the CDR3 is TGCAGTGCCAGAGTCCTTTCCTACGAGCAGTACTTC.

This clonotype was seen repeatedly, ten times or more. The chain uses TRBV30 and TRBJ2-1; D is unresolved. Per the germline V gene, CDR1 is GTSNPN and CDR2 is SVGIG (reference sequence). V was pared by 5 bases and J by 7 bases, with 15 bases between. The CDR3 totals 13 residues. CDR3 amino acids: CAWEMESWNEQFF. The CDR3 DNA reads as TGTGCCTGGGAAATGGAATCGTGGAATGAGCAGTTCTTC.

At least ten counts were recorded for this clonotype. Here the CDR3 reads CASSLVQGEQYF. As DNA, the CDR3 is TGTGCCAGCAGCTTGGTGCAGGGCGAGCAGTACTTC. The V gene is TRBV5-6, the J gene TRBJ2-7; a possible D gene is TRBD1 (5 bases). Between the trimmed V and J ends, which lost 0 bases and 6 bases, there was a span of 7 bases. CDR1 is SGHDT and CDR2 is YYEEEE in the germline V gene. This CDR3 comprises 12 residues.

This clonotype has more than one count but fewer than ten. The J gene is TRBJ2-7, the V gene TRBV5-6; the D is unclear. There are 14 residues in the CDR3. V lost 4 bases, J lost 3 bases, and 14 bases lay in between. Germline CDR1 and CDR2: SGHDT and YYEEEE. Here the CDR3 reads CASSPSIWGYEQYF. The CDR3 coding sequence is TGTGCCAGCAGCCCAAGTATCTGGGGCTACGAGCAGTACTTC.